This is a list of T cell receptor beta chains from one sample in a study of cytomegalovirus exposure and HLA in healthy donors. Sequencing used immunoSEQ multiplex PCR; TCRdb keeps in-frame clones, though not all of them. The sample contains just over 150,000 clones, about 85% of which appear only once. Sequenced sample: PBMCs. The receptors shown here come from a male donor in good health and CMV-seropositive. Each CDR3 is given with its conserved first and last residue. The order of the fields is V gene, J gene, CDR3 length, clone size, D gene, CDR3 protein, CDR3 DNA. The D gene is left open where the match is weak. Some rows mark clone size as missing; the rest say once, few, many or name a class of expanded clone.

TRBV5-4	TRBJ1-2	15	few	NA	CASTGGTSWNYGYTF	TGTGCCAGCACCGGAGGGACCTCTTGGAACTATGGCTACACCTTC
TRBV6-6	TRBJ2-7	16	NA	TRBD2	CASTLGGTSGRNEQYF	TGTGCCAGCACCCTCGGGGGGACTAGCGGGAGGAACGAGCAGTACTTC
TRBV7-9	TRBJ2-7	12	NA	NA	CSSSSLLYEQYF	TGTTCCAGCAGCTCCCTACTGTACGAGCAGTACTTC
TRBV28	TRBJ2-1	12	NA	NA	CASSTSGVEQFF	TGTGCCAGCAGTACCTCAGGTGTTGAGCAGTTCTTC
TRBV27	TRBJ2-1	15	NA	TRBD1	CASSGQGSSYNEQFF	TGTGCCAGCAGTGGACAGGGGAGCTCCTACAATGAGCAGTTCTTC
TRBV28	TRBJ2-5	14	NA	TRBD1	CASSLGAGGETQYF	TGTGCCAGCAGTTTGGGGGCAGGGGGAGAGACCCAGTACTTC
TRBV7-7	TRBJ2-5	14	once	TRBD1	CASSLRTGRETQYF	TGTGCTAGCAGCCTAAGGACAGGGCGAGAGACCCAGTACTTC
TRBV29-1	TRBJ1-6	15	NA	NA	CSAAIGSADNSPLHF	TGCAGCGCCGCGATAGGGAGTGCGGATAATTCACCCCTCCACTTT
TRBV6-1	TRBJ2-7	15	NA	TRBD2	CASSALAGPAYEQYF	TGTGCCAGCAGTGCACTAGCGGGGCCTGCCTACGAGCAGTACTTC
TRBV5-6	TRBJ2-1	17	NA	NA	CASSDSLGDSSYNEQFF	TGTGCCAGCAGCGACTCCCTAGGGGATAGCTCCTACAATGAGCAGTTCTTC
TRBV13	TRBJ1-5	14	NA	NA	CASSSRRQAQPQHF	TGTGCCAGCAGCTCCCGCCGACAGGCCCAGCCCCAGCATTTT
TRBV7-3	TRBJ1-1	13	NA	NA	CASSLGGVVEAFF	TGTGCCAGCAGCTTAGGCGGCGTAGTTGAAGCTTTCTTT
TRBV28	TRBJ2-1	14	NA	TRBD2	CASLAGSSYNEQFF	TGTGCCAGCCTAGCGGGGAGCTCCTACAATGAGCAGTTCTTC
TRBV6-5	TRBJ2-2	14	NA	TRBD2	CASIQRGGGGELFF	TGTGCCAGCATTCAGCGGGGTGGGGGCGGGGAGCTGTTTTTT
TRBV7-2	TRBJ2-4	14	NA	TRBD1	CASSSTGGKNIQYF	TGTGCCAGCAGCTCCACAGGGGGGAAAAACATTCAGTACTTC
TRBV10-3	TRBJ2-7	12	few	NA	CAISRETYEQYF	TGTGCCATCAGCCGGGAAACCTACGAGCAGTACTTC
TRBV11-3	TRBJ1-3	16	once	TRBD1	CASSLEQGASGNTIYF	TGTGCCAGCAGCTTAGAACAGGGGGCCTCTGGAAACACCATATATTTT
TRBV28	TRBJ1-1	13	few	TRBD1	CASSSPDRGEAFF	TGTGCCAGCAGTTCCCCTGACAGGGGTGAAGCTTTCTTT
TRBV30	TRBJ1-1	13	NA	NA	CAWSQIRAAEAFF	TGTGCCTGGAGCCAAATCAGGGCCGCTGAAGCTTTCTTT
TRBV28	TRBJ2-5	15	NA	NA	CASSLWTGRQETQYF	TGTGCCAGCAGTTTATGGACAGGTAGACAAGAGACCCAGTACTTC
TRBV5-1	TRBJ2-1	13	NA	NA	CASSLAVGGKQFF	TGCGCCAGCAGCTTGGCCGTCGGCGGGAAGCAGTTCTTC
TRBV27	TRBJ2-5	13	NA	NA	CASRRRGGETQYF	TGTGCCAGCCGGCGGAGGGGCGGGGAGACCCAGTACTTC
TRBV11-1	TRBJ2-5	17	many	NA	CASRDGGDSLLKETQYF	TGTGCCAGCCGCGATGGAGGGGACAGCCTCCTGAAAGAGACCCAGTACTTC
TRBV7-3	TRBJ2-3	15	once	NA	CASSPLGTSTDTQYF	TGTGCCAGCAGCCCGCTTGGGACTAGCACAGATACGCAGTATTTT
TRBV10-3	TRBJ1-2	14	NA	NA	CAISEREGFGGYTF	TGTGCCATCAGTGAGCGGGAGGGGTTCGGGGGCTACACCTTC
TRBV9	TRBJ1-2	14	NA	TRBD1	CASSLPGTAIGYTF	TGTGCCAGCAGCCTACCGGGGACAGCAATAGGCTACACCTTC
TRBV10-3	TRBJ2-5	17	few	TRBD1	CAISEPLGTGKEETQYF	TGTGCCATCAGTGAGCCACTCGGGACAGGGAAGGAGGAGACCCAGTACTTC
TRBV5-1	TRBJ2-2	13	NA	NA	CASSLAVTGELFF	TGCGCCAGCAGCTTGGCGGTTACCGGGGAGCTGTTTTTT
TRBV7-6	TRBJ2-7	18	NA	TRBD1	CASSLVFSSGRGLYEQYF	TGTGCCAGCAGCTTAGTTTTTAGCTCCGGCAGGGGGCTGTACGAGCAGTACTTC
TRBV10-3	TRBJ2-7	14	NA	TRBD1	CAIMDRGRPYEQYF	TGTGCCATCATGGACAGGGGGCGCCCCTACGAGCAGTACTTC
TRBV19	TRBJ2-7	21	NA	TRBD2	CASSRQILTSGRGGTGYEQYF	TGTGCCAGTAGTCGACAGATCTTAACTAGCGGGAGGGGAGGAACGGGCTACGAGCAGTACTTC
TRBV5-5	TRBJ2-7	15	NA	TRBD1	CASSLARQGSYEQYF	TGTGCCAGCAGCTTGGCCAGACAGGGGTCCTACGAGCAGTACTTC
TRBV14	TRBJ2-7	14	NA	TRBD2	CASSQVASGSEQYF	TGTGCCAGCAGCCAAGTTGCTAGCGGGAGTGAGCAGTACTTC
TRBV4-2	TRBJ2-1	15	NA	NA	CASSQLRERGNEQFF	TGTGCCAGCAGCCAACTTCGCGAAAGGGGCAATGAGCAGTTCTTC
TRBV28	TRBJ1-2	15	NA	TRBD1	CTSSLLDREHGGYTF	TGTACCAGCAGTCTCCTGGACAGGGAGCACGGGGGCTACACCTTC
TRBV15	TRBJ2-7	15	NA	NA	CATSRDPGTSYEQYF	TGTGCCACCAGCAGAGATCCGGGAACCTCCTACGAGCAGTACTTC
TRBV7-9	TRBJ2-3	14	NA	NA	CASSFGGSADTQYF	TGTGCCAGCAGCTTTGGGGGCTCGGCAGATACGCAGTATTTT
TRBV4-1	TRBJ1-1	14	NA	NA	CASSQGARGPEAFF	TGCGCCAGCAGCCAAGGGGCCAGGGGTCCTGAAGCTTTCTTT
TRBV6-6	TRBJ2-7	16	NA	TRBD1	CASSYIGTALNYEQYF	TGTGCCAGCAGTTACATTGGGACAGCTCTGAACTACGAGCAGTACTTC
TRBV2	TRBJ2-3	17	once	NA	CASSGPRGAGWEDTQYF	TGTGCCAGCAGTGGGCCTCGGGGGGCCGGTTGGGAAGATACGCAGTATTTT
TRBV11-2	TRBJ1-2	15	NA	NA	CASSFEPTGRYGYTF	TGTGCCAGCAGCTTCGAGCCTACTGGGAGGTATGGCTACACCTTC
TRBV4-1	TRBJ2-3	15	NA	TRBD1	CASSQVQGAVDTQYF	TGCGCCAGCAGCCAAGTTCAGGGGGCTGTAGATACGCAGTATTTT
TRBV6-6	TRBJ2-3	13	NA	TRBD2	CASLAGAGDTQYF	TGTGCCAGTCTAGCGGGAGCGGGGGATACGCAGTATTTT
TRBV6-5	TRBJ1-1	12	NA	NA	CASSRTGFRAFF	TGTGCCAGCAGTCGAACAGGTTTCAGAGCTTTCTTT
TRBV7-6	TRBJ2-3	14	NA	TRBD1	CASSDRGYTDTQYF	TGTGCCAGCAGCGACAGGGGTTACACAGATACGCAGTATTTT
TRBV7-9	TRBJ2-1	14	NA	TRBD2	CASRDMRGANEQFF	TGTGCCAGCAGAGATATGCGGGGGGCTAATGAGCAGTTCTTC
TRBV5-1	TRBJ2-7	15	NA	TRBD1	CASSAGTAVSYEQYF	TGCGCCAGCAGCGCCGGGACAGCAGTCTCCTACGAGCAGTACTTC